Listed below are T cell receptor beta chains from one sample, sequenced in a study of blood T cell repertoires in COVID-19. Data came from immunoSEQ multiplex PCR; TCRdb stores just in-frame clones and leaves some out. This sample has fewer than 400,000 clones, with roughly 89% found just once. The source material was PBMCs or T cells enriched from blood (not recorded which). The source of these receptors is a young woman who had recovered from COVID-19. Each CDR3 is given with its conserved first and last residue. The order of the fields is CDR3 length, clone size, D gene, J gene, V gene, CDR3 DNA, CDR3 protein. The D gene is left open where the match is weak. The listing skips clone size in some rows; elsewhere it reads once, few, many or a size class.

length: 15; size: NA; D: TRBD2; J: TRBJ2-7; V: TRBV9; DNA: TGTGCCAGCAGCGCCTCGGGGGGATCCATCTACGAGCAGTACTTC; CDR3: CASSASGGSIYEQYF
length: 13; size: NA; D: NA; J: TRBJ1-1; V: TRBV9; DNA: TGTGCCAGCAGGGAGGCGGGCAACGCTGAAGCTTTCTTT; CDR3: CASREAGNAEAFF
length: 17; size: NA; D: NA; J: TRBJ2-1; V: TRBV2; DNA: TGTGCCAGCAGTGAAGGGGCTAGCCGGAGCTCCTACAATGAGCAGTTCTTC; CDR3: CASSEGASRSSYNEQFF
length: 15; size: NA; D: TRBD2; J: TRBJ2-5; V: TRBV7-9; DNA: TGTGCCAGCAGCTTAAGCGGGGGGGCCTCGGAGACCCAGTACTTC; CDR3: CASSLSGGASETQYF
length: 15; size: NA; D: TRBD1; J: TRBJ1-1; V: TRBV2; DNA: TGTGCCAGCGGAACGACAGGGGGAATTGGCACTGAAGCTTTCTTT; CDR3: CASGTTGGIGTEAFF
length: 13; size: NA; D: NA; J: TRBJ2-3; V: TRBV30; DNA: TGTGCCTGGAGTGCCCACCTGGGCGATACGCAGTATTTT; CDR3: CAWSAHLGDTQYF
length: 17; size: NA; D: NA; J: TRBJ1-3; V: TRBV6-1; DNA: TGTGCCAGCAGTGATCCGCGAACAGATCTCAGAGGAAACACCATATATTTT; CDR3: CASSDPRTDLRGNTIYF
length: 15; size: once; D: TRBD1; J: TRBJ1-4; V: TRBV10-3; DNA: TGTGCCATCAGTGAGGGGACAGGGCTAAATGAAAAACTGTTTTTT; CDR3: CAISEGTGLNEKLFF
length: 15; size: NA; D: NA; J: TRBJ1-6; V: TRBV18; DNA: TGTGCCAGCTCACCGTATAGCTCCTATAATTCACCCCTCCACTTT; CDR3: CASSPYSSYNSPLHF
length: 16; size: NA; D: TRBD2; J: TRBJ2-7; V: TRBV9; DNA: TGTGCCAGCAGCGGGCCGACTAGCGGGGGGATTTACGAGCAGTACTTC; CDR3: CASSGPTSGGIYEQYF
length: 15; size: NA; D: NA; J: TRBJ1-1; V: TRBV18; DNA: TGTGCCAGCTCACCCCAAGTCGAGGTTTGGACTGAAGCTTTCTTT; CDR3: CASSPQVEVWTEAFF
length: 15; size: NA; D: NA; J: TRBJ2-7; V: TRBV11-2; DNA: TGTGCCAGCAGCTTAGGGACAGGACTATACTACGAGCAGTACTTC; CDR3: CASSLGTGLYYEQYF
length: 13; size: once; D: NA; J: TRBJ1-6; V: TRBV27; DNA: TGTGCCAGCAGACGGACAGCTCATTCACCCCTCCACTTT; CDR3: CASRRTAHSPLHF
length: 11; size: NA; D: NA; J: TRBJ2-1; V: TRBV28; DNA: TGTGCCAGCTTCGAGTACAATGAGCAGTTCTTC; CDR3: CASFEYNEQFF
length: 15; size: NA; D: TRBD2; J: TRBJ2-1; V: TRBV19; DNA: TGTGCCAGTAGTATAACGGGACTAGCTACCGATGAGCAGTTCTTC; CDR3: CASSITGLATDEQFF
length: 14; size: NA; D: NA; J: TRBJ1-1; V: TRBV5-1; DNA: TGCGCCAGCAGCTCTGCCAGGGGACGGACTGAAGCTTTCTTT; CDR3: CASSSARGRTEAFF
length: 15; size: few; D: TRBD1; J: TRBJ2-5; V: TRBV7-8; DNA: TGTGCCAGCAGCCCGCGGGACAGGGCAGGGGAGACCCAGTACTTC; CDR3: CASSPRDRAGETQYF
length: 13; size: NA; D: NA; J: TRBJ2-5; V: TRBV11-3; DNA: TGTGCCAGCAGTGCGCGGGACCAAGAGACCCAGTACTTC; CDR3: CASSARDQETQYF
length: 14; size: NA; D: NA; J: TRBJ1-1; V: TRBV5-4; DNA: TGTGCCAGCAGCTTCCCCGCGGGGAGCACTGAAGCTTTCTTT; CDR3: CASSFPAGSTEAFF
length: 16; size: NA; D: NA; J: TRBJ1-2; V: TRBV14; DNA: TGTGCCAGCAGCCAGGATAGGGGTATCTGGGATTATGGCTACACCTTC; CDR3: CASSQDRGIWDYGYTF
length: 14; size: NA; D: TRBD1; J: TRBJ1-5; V: TRBV30; DNA: TGTGCCTGGAGTATGGACAGGGGCAATCAGCCCCAGCATTTT; CDR3: CAWSMDRGNQPQHF
length: 15; size: NA; D: NA; J: TRBJ1-5; V: TRBV9; DNA: TGTGCCAGCAGCGTAGGCCAGTATAGCAATCAGCCCCAGCATTTT; CDR3: CASSVGQYSNQPQHF
length: 13; size: once; D: NA; J: TRBJ1-1; V: TRBV29-1; DNA: TGCAGCGGGCTCAGAGACATGAACACTGAAGCTTTCTTT; CDR3: CSGLRDMNTEAFF
length: 13; size: NA; D: NA; J: TRBJ2-2; V: TRBV10-3; DNA: TGTGCCATCAGTGAGATTACGGGGGGGGAGCTGTTTTTT; CDR3: CAISEITGGELFF
length: 13; size: NA; D: NA; J: TRBJ2-3; V: TRBV30; DNA: TGTGCCTGGAGTGTAAGGAGTTCAGATACGCAGTATTTT; CDR3: CAWSVRSSDTQYF
length: 13; size: few; D: NA; J: TRBJ2-7; V: TRBV5-4; DNA: TGTGCCAGCAGCTTGGGTAATAACTACGAGCAGTACTTC; CDR3: CASSLGNNYEQYF
length: 13; size: NA; D: TRBD1; J: TRBJ2-7; V: TRBV6-5; DNA: TGTGCCAGCACCCCGGGACAGGGTGGAGAGCAGTACTTC; CDR3: CASTPGQGGEQYF
length: 14; size: NA; D: NA; J: TRBJ1-6; V: TRBV27; DNA: TGTGCCAGCCCGCCGCGTAGGGGTAATTCACCCCTCCACTTT; CDR3: CASPPRRGNSPLHF
length: 12; size: NA; D: NA; J: TRBJ1-2; V: TRBV6-5; DNA: TGTGCCAGCAGTTACGAGGGTTGGGGCTACACCTTC; CDR3: CASSYEGWGYTF
length: 15; size: NA; D: TRBD1; J: TRBJ1-6; V: TRBV5-8; DNA: TGTGCCAGCAGCTTTTTTTCGGGACAGGGATCACCCCTCCACTTT; CDR3: CASSFFSGQGSPLHF
length: 13; size: NA; D: NA; J: TRBJ1-5; V: TRBV27; DNA: TGTGCCAGCAGTTTCAATGTCAATCAGCCCCAGCATTTT; CDR3: CASSFNVNQPQHF
length: 15; size: NA; D: NA; J: TRBJ1-4; V: TRBV30; DNA: TGTGCCTGGAGTGGAGAGGGTGGCACTAGTGAAAAACTGTTTTTT; CDR3: CAWSGEGGTSEKLFF
length: 16; size: NA; D: NA; J: TRBJ2-2; V: TRBV30; DNA: TGTGCCTGGAGTGTACGGACAGCCGCGAACACCGGGGAGCTGTTTTTT; CDR3: CAWSVRTAANTGELFF
length: 15; size: NA; D: TRBD2; J: TRBJ2-2; V: TRBV3-1/TRBV3-2; DNA: TGTGCCAGCAGGGGACTAGCGGGGTTCGCCGGGGAGCTGTTTTTT; CDR3: CASRGLAGFAGELFF
length: 15; size: NA; D: TRBD1; J: TRBJ1-2; V: TRBV5-1; DNA: TGCGCCAGCAGCTTGGGACACAGGGGAAACTATGGCTACACCTTC; CDR3: CASSLGHRGNYGYTF
length: 11; size: NA; D: NA; J: TRBJ2-7; V: TRBV28; DNA: TGTGCCAGCAGTTTAGGGCGCGAGCAGTACTTC; CDR3: CASSLGREQYF
length: 14; size: NA; D: TRBD1; J: TRBJ1-1; V: TRBV7-2; DNA: TGTGCCAGCAGCGGGCAGGGGGCAGAGACTGAAGCTTTCTTT; CDR3: CASSGQGAETEAFF
length: 17; size: NA; D: TRBD2; J: TRBJ2-7; V: TRBV5-1; DNA: TGCGCCAGCAGCCTAGGACTAGCGGGAGCGGGTAAAGGCGAGCAGTACTTC; CDR3: CASSLGLAGAGKGEQYF
length: 15; size: NA; D: TRBD2; J: TRBJ2-1; V: TRBV5-1; DNA: TGCGCCAGCAGCGCAGGACTAGCGGGAGTTGTTGAGCAGTTCTTC; CDR3: CASSAGLAGVVEQFF
length: 17; size: NA; D: TRBD2; J: TRBJ2-1; V: TRBV14; DNA: TGTGCCAGCAGTGAGACGCGGTCTAGCGGCCTCTACAATGAGCAGTTCTTC; CDR3: CASSETRSSGLYNEQFF
length: 17; size: NA; D: NA; J: TRBJ1-3; V: TRBV30; DNA: TGTGCCTGGAGTGTGGAGGGTCGGGGCAGAGCTGGAAACACCATATATTTT; CDR3: CAWSVEGRGRAGNTIYF
length: 16; size: NA; D: TRBD1; J: TRBJ2-5; V: TRBV28; DNA: TGTGCCAGCAGTTCGGTCACAGGGGGTGGCCAAGAGACCCAGTACTTC; CDR3: CASSSVTGGGQETQYF
length: 16; size: once; D: NA; J: TRBJ2-3; V: TRBV24-1; DNA: TGTGCCACCAGTGGTGGAGGGCGGATTAGCACAGATACGCAGTATTTT; CDR3: CATSGGGRISTDTQYF